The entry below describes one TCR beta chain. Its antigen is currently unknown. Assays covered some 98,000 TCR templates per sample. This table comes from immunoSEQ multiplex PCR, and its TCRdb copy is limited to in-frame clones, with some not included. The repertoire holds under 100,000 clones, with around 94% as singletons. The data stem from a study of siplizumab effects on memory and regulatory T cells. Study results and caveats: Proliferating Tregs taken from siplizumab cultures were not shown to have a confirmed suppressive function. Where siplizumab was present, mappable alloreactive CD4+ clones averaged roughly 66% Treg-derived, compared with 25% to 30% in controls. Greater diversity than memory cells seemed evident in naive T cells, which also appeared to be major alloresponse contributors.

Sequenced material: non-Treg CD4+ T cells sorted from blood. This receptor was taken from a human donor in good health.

CDR3 sequence reads: CASSSNRGRVGNQPQHF. The CDR3 nucleotides read TGTGCCAGCAGCTCAAACAGGGGGCGCGTGGGCAATCAGCCCCAGCATTTT. This chain uses TRBV5-8 with TRBJ1-5; 9 bases are a match to TRBD1. J lost 2 bases, V lost 3 bases, and 9 bases had no gene match. CDR3 size: 17 residues. Germline CDR1 reads SGHTS; CDR2 reads YDEGEE.